This T cell receptor (beta chain) comes out of a study of STAT5B mutations in CD4+ large granular lymphocyte leukemia (dated 2022 in TCRdb). For the wider study: Among the healthy controls, the CDR3 'QG' motif was associated with a particular HLA allele. The TCRbeta repertoires of CD4+ T-cell large granular lymphocyte leukemia patients were compared with the TCRbeta repertoires of healthy blood donors. The purity of purified fractions was confirmed by flow cytometry on FACSCanto II or FACSVerse to exceed 95% among lymphocytes. Paper-wide results and their limitations: TRBV06-family usage was enriched among the top patient clones (8/27) compared with healthy controls (2/35). The main leukemic clonotypes were found to be private to each patient, although around 25% of the main leukemic clonotypes were detected at low frequency in the non-leukemic repertoires of other patients. CD4-sorted patient repertoires appeared more clonal than healthy CD4+ repertoires, and this difference persisted after removing the putative leukemic clones. The data were not HLA-matched, and the higher clonality in CD4+ T-LGLL than in CD8+ T-LGLL could be due to the relatively small sample size.

Turning to this clone: The target of this receptor is not known. No qualities accompany the bases; no much larger clone lies one base away.

The immunoSEQ assay at survey resolution was applied to genomic DNA for sequencing of TCRbeta rearrangements. The authors' analysis ran thus. In the TCR sequencing data, the lowest productive clonotype frequency that could be detected was 2.59 x 10-5. Analyses included only productive TCRbeta rearrangements, meaning complete and in-frame sequences. Clonality for each sample was calculated as Simpson clonality in the immunoSEQ Analyzer version 3.0. Clones were binned by frequency as very rare, small, medium, large (1-20%) or hyperexpanded (>20%). Generation probabilities were estimated with OLGA 1.2.3, V-gene circos plots were generated with VDJtools, specificities were searched for in VDJdb, and CDR3 motifs were identified with GLIPH. TCRdb's version of the immuneACCESS table is confined to in-frame rearrangements and falls short of the full clone set. An unresolved V gene accounts for under half of the shortfall where checked; the remainder is of unknown origin. V and J calls and clone size are copied from that table; D and trimming were computed from the DNA. Recorded for this sample are about 20,000 clones; around 80% of them occurred a single time. In total, the top ten clones hold roughly 8.6% of the sample.

V sheds 0 bases and J sheds 2 bases, leaving 14 bases between their ends. The CDR3 numbers 17 residues from cysteine through phenylalanine. The sequence is cut down to CDR3 DNA, 51 bases in frame from base 1. Looking up the germline V gene yields CDR1 SGHRS and CDR2 YFSETQ. The healthy control group was made up of roughly 34 blood donors, and the Finnish Red Cross blood service supplied their buffy coats. All TCR-sequenced material derived from peripheral blood: patient blood samples and healthy donor buffy coats. Peripheral blood mononuclear cells were isolated by Ficoll-Hypaque gradient centrifugation. For the healthy controls, CD4+ cells were obtained from buffy coats by magnetic purification. The Gentra Puregene Cell and Tissue kit was used for genomic DNA extraction, and quantification was performed on a Qubit 2.0 fluorometer.

Recombination joined TRBV5-1 with TRBJ2-2, and possibly TRBD2, on 6 matching bases. The TCR was taken from a human donor in good health. The sample comprised CD4+ T cells from blood buffy coats. CDR3 reads: CASSLGSSGVNTGELFF. In nucleotide form, the sequence is TGCGCCAGCAGCTTGGGGTCCTCGGGAGTCAACACCGGGGAGCTGTTTTTT.